This TCR beta chain was retrieved from a study of low-dose radiotherapy and immunotherapy resistance in tumors (dated by TCRdb to between 2021 and 2022). Study-wide context: In Cohort 1, 0.5 Gy per fraction was delivered every 2 weeks, and a total PTV dose of 6.5 Gy was prescribed. Nivolumab was administered intravenously as a 240 mg flat dose every two weeks, and ipilimumab was administered intravenously at 1 mg/kg every six weeks. Eight patients were included in the translational analysis: three from the first dose cohort and the first five from the second dose cohort. The trial did not randomize participants into treatment groups. In Cohort 2, 1 Gy per fraction was delivered every two weeks, for a total of 13 Gy over 26 weeks. Cyclophosphamide 200 mg/m2 was given intravenously every two weeks, one day before each radiation and immunotherapy administration. Aspirin 300 mg was taken orally once daily by patients for four cycles, starting on cycle 1 day 1.

The sample's time point, from its label and the paper: before trial treatment. The donors came from RACIN, which was a single-arm phase I dose-escalation trial that paired nivolumab and ipilimumab with aspirin, low-dose cyclophosphamide and low-dose radiotherapy. Patients with advanced, TIL-negative solid tumors were considered eligible. In the case of this clonotype: Its cognate antigen has yet to be identified. Per-base quality was not reported, and no clone a single base away is much larger than it.

CDR1 and CDR2 are read off the germline V gene as LGHNT and FRNRAP. The germline V and J ends show losses of 4 bases and 0 bases respectively, and no gene match explains 3 bases of the junction. The CDR3 goes from the cysteine to the phenylalanine over 15 residues. Only CDR3 DNA remains: 45 bases, in frame from the first base. The listed sequencing device is Illumina HiSeq 2500. To make first-strand cDNA, Superscript III was used along with a set of TRAV- and TRBV-specific primers so that both the TCRalpha and TCRbeta chains were covered. TCRs were amplified with Phusion for 20 PCR cycles, with a constant-region primer paired with the adapter attached to the V primers. The MessageAmp II aRNA Amplification Kit was used to amplify the isolated mRNA, with in vitro transcription run for about 15 hours at 37 degrees C. The Dynabeads mRNA DIRECT Purification Kit was used to isolate the mRNA for TCR sequencing. Indexed Illumina adapters were added in a second Phusion PCR of around 27 cycles, and the PCR products were purified with AMPure XP beads. The original pipeline was this. Using custom Perl scripts, TCR sequences that encoded the same protein were pooled, out-of-frame sequences were dropped, and the abundance of each clonotype was calculated. The analysis excluded TCR sequences that were supported by just one read. Repertoire metrics included Shannon entropy, Gini index, clonality, richness, and frequency of TCRs shared between repertoires. TCRdb reran the public reads through fastp at Q25 and MiXCR, keeping productive beta chains. Identical CDR3 proteins give one entry, which carries the most common genes and DNA. The V and J calls shown here were made by TCRdb, not taken from the authors' results. Present in this sample are tens of thousands of distinct CDR3 sequences, about a third of which were seen just once. Jointly, the top ten make up 11% of the sample.

The receptor's source is a female donor with ovarian cancer. In this chain, TRBV12-5 is recombined with TRBJ1-5; TRBD1 fits 7 bases in the junction. The source was PBMCs, collected before treatment. The CDR3 region reads CASGSQGTSNQPQHF. The nucleotides read TGTGCTAGTGGTTCACAGGGGACTAGCAATCAGCCCCAGCATTTT.